These 25 T cell receptor beta chains were all obtained from the same sample, sequenced in a study of PD-1 blockade in classical Hodgkin lymphoma. As to time point: newly diagnosed, previously untreated cHL patient sample. Magnetic negative selection isolated CD8+ T cells from thawed PBMCs. Repertoires were generated with immunoSEQ multiplex PCR, while TCRdb's copy carries only in-frame clones and drops some. Here the sample spans approximately 21,000 clones, around 87% being singletons. Sequenced: CD8+ T cells from blood. All receptors derive from a human donor with classical Hodgkin lymphoma.

In this sample, this clone turned up once. This chain uses TRBV5-1 with TRBJ2-7; tentatively, D is TRBD1 (5 bases). V lost 4 bases and J 0 bases, leaving 14 bases between the germline ends. Germline CDR1 SGHRS, CDR2 YFSETQ. CDR3 length: 15 residues. CDR3 sequence reads: CASSLDSLYSYEQYF. CDR3 sequence (DNA): TGCGCCAGCAGCCTTGACAGCCTTTACTCCTACGAGCAGTACTTC.

The genes are TRBV19 and TRBJ2-7; possibly TRBD1 for D (6 bases). With 9 bases removed from V and 5 bases from J, the gap between germline ends came to 17 bases. This CDR3 spans 13 amino acids. The germline CDR1 and CDR2 sequences are LNHDA and SQIVND (reference sequence). The CDR3 here is CASAGWGPNEQYF. CDR3 DNA: TGTGCCAGCGCGGGCTGGGGGCCTAACGAGCAGTACTTC. Looking up the rest from reference TRBV19 and TRBJ2-7 gives the full variable domain: DGGITQSPKYLFRKEGQNVTLSCEQNLNHDAMYWYRQDPGQGLRLIYYSQIVNDFQKGDIAEGYSVSREKKESFPLTVTSAQKNPTAFYLCASAGWGPNEQYFGPGTRLTVT.

This sequence joins TRBV4-3 and TRBJ2-7; D might be TRBD2 (5 bases). The CDR3 runs to 16 residues. Germline V gene sequence: CDR1 LGHNA, CDR2 YSLEER. V lost 0 bases and J 4 bases, leaving 16 bases between the germline ends. CDR3 region: CASSQDLGDTVYEQYF. In nucleotides, the CDR3 is TGCGCCAGCAGCCAAGATTTGGGAGATACCGTTTACGAGCAGTACTTC.

The chain links TRBV19 to TRBJ2-6; D is unclear. The V gene's germline CDR1 is LNHDA and CDR2 SQIVND (reference sequence). This CDR3 has 15 amino acids. V was pared by 3 bases and J by 1 base, with 7 bases between. DNA for the CDR3: TGTGCCAGTAGTATTGACCAATCTGGGGCCAACGTCCTGACTTTC. Its protein is CASSIDQSGANVLTF.

J is TRBJ2-7 and V is TRBV6-1, with D possibly TRBD1 on 6 matching bases. CDR1 MNHNS and CDR2 SASEGT come from the germline V gene. Trimming cost V 6 bases and J 7 bases, with 19 bases left between them. The CDR3 consists of 14 residues. This CDR3 reads CASSPRDKGEEQYF. DNA of the CDR3: TGTGCCAGCAGCCCTAGGGACAAGGGAGAGGAGCAGTACTTC.

The chain joins TRBV6-6 to TRBJ2-3; 8 nucleotides agree with TRBD2. V lost 5 bases to trimming and J lost 4 bases; unmatched junction nucleotides: 8. Germline CDR1 MNHNY, CDR2 SVGAGI (reference sequence). This CDR3 comprises 15 residues. This CDR3 reads CASSLSGGKSDTQYF. Written as DNA, the CDR3 is TGTGCCAGCAGTCTGAGCGGGGGCAAATCAGATACGCAGTATTTT.

This chain joins TRBV6-4 and TRBJ2-3, with TRBD2 matching 8 bases. The CDR3 has 16 amino acids. The J segment lost 3 bases and the V segment lost 0 bases, leaving 5 bases of the junction unmatched. Germline values: CDR1 MRHNA, CDR2 SNTAGT. CDR3 protein: CASSDSSGGGTDTQYF. The CDR3 nucleotides are TGTGCCAGCAGTGACTCCTCCGGGGGGGGGACAGATACGCAGTATTTT.

The J gene is TRBJ1-6, the V gene TRBV7-8, with D unresolved. V gave up 0 bases and J gave up 7 bases, with 13 bases separating them. This CDR3 is 16 amino acids long. CDR1 is SGHVS and CDR2 is FQNEAQ in the germline V gene. Written as DNA, the CDR3 is TGTGCCAGCAGCTTAGCGCTCACGGAAAGAAATTCACCCCTCCACTTT. Translating it yields CASSLALTERNSPLHF.

V and J are TRBV19 and TRBJ1-6, with 7 positions matching TRBD1. The CDR3 is made up of 15 amino acids. V lost 5 bases and J lost 14; bases outside the gene matches: 15. CDR1 is LNHDA, CDR2 SQIVND, per germline (reference sequence). The CDR3 sequence: CASSLGTATSGALHF. CDR3 DNA sequence: TGTGCCAGTAGTCTCGGGACAGCGACTTCTGGGGCCCTCCACTTT. Supplemented by reference TRBV19 and TRBJ1-6, the full variable domain reads DGGITQSPKYLFRKEGQNVTLSCEQNLNHDAMYWYRQDPGQGLRLIYYSQIVNDFQKGDIAEGYSVSREKKESFPLTVTSAQKNPTAFYLCASSLGTATSGALHFGNGTRLTVT.

The chain carries TRBV7-9 and TRBJ2-4; TRBD2 agrees at 7 bases. The CDR3 has 17 residues. V dropped 4 bases and J dropped 4; count of bases not matched to a gene: 13. Germline CDR1 and CDR2: SEHNR and FQNEAQ (reference sequence). CDR3 sequence: CASSSPWAGVGKNIQYF. The DNA for the CDR3 is TGTGCCAGCAGCTCACCCTGGGCGGGAGTGGGGAAAAACATTCAGTACTTC. The whole variable domain, remainder taken from reference TRBV7-9 and TRBJ2-4, is DTGVSQNPRHKITKRGQNVTFRCDPISEHNRLYWYRQTLGQGPEFLTYFQNEAQLEKSRLLSDRFSAERPKGSFSTLEIQRTEQGDSAMYLCASSSPWAGVGKNIQYFGAGTRLSVL.

Regarding this clone: An end of the junction does not agree with germline; a read error may underlie this. This sequence joins TRBV4-1 and TRBJ1-5; D is uncertain. CDR1 and CDR2 (germline): MGHRA, YSYEKL. The CDR3 contains 15 residues. The CDR3 bases are TGTGCCAGCAGCCCCTCGTTTTATAGCAATCAGCCCCAGCATTTT. Protein: CASSPSFYSNQPQHF.

Written as DNA, the CDR3 is TGTGCCAGCAGTGCTAACAGGGGAAATACGCAGTATTTT. Translating gives CASSANRGNTQYF. The chain joins TRBV6-5 to TRBJ2-3; TRBD1 aligns across 7 bases. Trimming took 5 bases from V and 7 from J; bases not matched to a gene: 6. Germline-derived CDR1 and CDR2 are MNHEY and SVGAGI. The CDR3 contains 13 residues.

J is TRBJ2-7 and V is TRBV4-3; 8 bases are a match to TRBD1. V gave up 5 bases and J gave up 2 bases; unmatched junction bases: 2. The CDR3 consists of 13 residues. Germline lookup yields CDR1 LGHNA and CDR2 YSLEER. CDR3 loop: CASSLDRAYEQYF. CDR3 DNA sequence: TGCGCCAGCAGCTTGGACAGGGCCTACGAGCAGTACTTC.

V gene TRBV6-1 combines with J gene TRBJ2-2; D is perhaps TRBD1 or TRBD2 (6 bases each). V shed 3 bases and J shed 1 base, with 15 bases lying between them. The germline gives CDR1 MNHNS, CDR2 SASEGT. This CDR3 has 17 residues. The CDR3 DNA sequence: TGTGCCAGCAGTGATGGGGGGCAGAATAGGAACACCGGGGAGCTGTTTTTT. This gives the protein CASSDGGQNRNTGELFF.

V and J are TRBV4-1 and TRBJ1-5; no firm D call. CDR1 is MGHRA, CDR2 YSYEKL, per germline. CDR3 length: 17 amino acids. The V and J ends lost 4 bases and 2 bases respectively, with 18 bases between them. CDR3: CASSPRAVRGGNQPQHF. The DNA for the CDR3 is TGCGCCAGCAGCCCCCGAGCGGTTAGAGGTGGCAATCAGCCCCAGCATTTT.

This clone was counted a single time. This chain joins TRBV6-1 and TRBJ2-5; D not certain. The last part of the DNA fits TRBJ2-7 better; the J call may be wrong. The CDR3 length is 12 residues. Germline V gives CDR1 MNHNS, CDR2 SASEGT. The CDR3 is CASSEAIREQYF. The CDR3, as DNA: TGTGCCAGCAGTGAAGCTATTCGCGAGCAGTACTTC.

This chain uses TRBV14 with TRBJ2-1; no reliable D call. V was shortened by 4 bases and J by 4 bases, with 5 bases between the two germline ends. Germline assignment: CDR1 SGHDN and CDR2 FVKESK. CDR3 size: 12 residues. CDR3 DNA: TGTGCCAGCAGCCCACCGTACAATGAGCAGTTCTTC. Translated, it gives CASSPPYNEQFF.

This chain links TRBV5-1 with TRBJ2-7; D is possibly TRBD2 (7 bases). V was trimmed by 1 base and J by 2 bases, leaving 10 bases between them. The CDR3 extends over 14 amino acids. CDR1 is SGHRS and CDR2 is YFSETQ in the germline V gene. As DNA, the CDR3 is TGCGCCAGCAGCTTGAGGGGGGGCCCCTACGAGCAGTACTTC. This encodes CASSLRGGPYEQYF.

The chain recombines TRBV5-6 with TRBJ1-5; D is ambiguous. V was cut by 1 base and J by 0 bases, with 8 bases left in between. Germline V gene sequence: CDR1 SGHDT, CDR2 YYEEEE. The CDR3 loop spans 15 amino acids. The CDR3 is CASSLIRDSNQPQHF. CDR3 DNA sequence: TGTGCCAGCAGCTTGATCCGGGATAGCAATCAGCCCCAGCATTTT. Based on the CDR3 plus reference TRBV5-6 and TRBJ1-5, the full variable domain is DAGVTQSPTHLIKTRGQQVTLRCSPKSGHDTVSWYQQALGQGPQFIFQYYEEEERQRGNFPDRFSGHQFPNYSSELNVNALLLGDSALYLCASSLIRDSNQPQHFGDGTRLSIL.

The chain combines TRBV15 with TRBJ2-3; the D gene could be TRBD1 or TRBD2 (6 bases each). The CDR3 length is 15 residues. CDR1 LNHNV and CDR2 YYDKDF come from the germline V gene (reference sequence). The ends were cut back, 5 bases at V and 9 bases at J, with 21 bases in the middle. Here the CDR3 DNA reads TGTGCCACCAGCCCCGGGGGAAGGGGGACTGAGACGCAGTATTTT. Its translation: CATSPGGRGTETQYF.

The rearrangement joins TRBV16 to TRBJ1-1; D not certain. The germline V gene encodes CDR1 KGHSY and CDR2 FQNENV. V gave up 1 base and J gave up 3 bases, with 6 bases separating them. The CDR3 has 13 residues. CDR3 in DNA: TGTGCCAGCAGCCAATTCCGTTACACTGAAGCTTTCTTT. Protein: CASSQFRYTEAFF.

This clone is deemed medium-sized (0.01 to 0.1%). V gene TRBV7-2 combines with J gene TRBJ2-7; the D is unclear. CDR3 length: 14 residues. The V gene's germline CDR1 is SGHTA and CDR2 FQGNSA. The ends were cut back, 1 base at V and 0 bases at J, with 7 bases in the middle. The CDR3 DNA is TGTGCCAGCAGCTTAGACAAGGGCTCCTACGAGCAGTACTTC. Its translation: CASSLDKGSYEQYF.

This chain connects TRBV7-9 to TRBJ2-7; maybe TRBD1 (6 bases). Germline CDR1 and CDR2: SEHNR and FQNEAQ (reference sequence). The CDR3 is 15 amino acids. With 5 bases removed from V and 2 bases from J, the gap between germline ends came to 16 bases. The CDR3 DNA is TGTGCCAGCAGCAGCCCCACAGGGCCCCCCTACGAGCAGTACTTC. Its translation: CASSSPTGPPYEQYF.

This chain uses TRBV4-3 with TRBJ2-5; 12 nucleotides line up with TRBD2. The assigned J gene may be wrong: the sequence end matches TRBJ2-7 better. From germline, CDR1 is LGHNA and CDR2 YSLEER. This CDR3 is 18 amino acids long. The CDR3 is CASTNRLAGDTSSYEQYF. The DNA of the CDR3 is TGCGCCAGCACTAACCGACTAGCGGGAGACACGAGCTCCTACGAGCAGTACTTC.

The rearrangement joins TRBV21-1 to TRBJ2-7; the table assigns TRBD1, which was not confirmed against the DNA. TRBV21-1 is flagged as a pseudogene. The CDR3 loop spans 13 amino acids. The CDR3 loop is CATWGLPSYEQYF. The CDR3 DNA reads TGTGCCACCTGGGGCCTTCCCTCCTACGAGCAGTACTTC.